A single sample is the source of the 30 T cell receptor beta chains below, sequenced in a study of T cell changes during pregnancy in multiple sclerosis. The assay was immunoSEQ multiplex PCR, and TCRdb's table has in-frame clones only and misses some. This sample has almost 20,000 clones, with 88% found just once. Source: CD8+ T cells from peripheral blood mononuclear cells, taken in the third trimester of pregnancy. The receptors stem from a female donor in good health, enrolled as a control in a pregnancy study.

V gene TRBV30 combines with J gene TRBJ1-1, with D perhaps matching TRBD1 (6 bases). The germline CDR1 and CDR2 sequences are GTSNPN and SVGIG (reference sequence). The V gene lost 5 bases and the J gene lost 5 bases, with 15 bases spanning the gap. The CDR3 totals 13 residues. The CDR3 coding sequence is TGTGCCTGGGACATACAGGGTCGGACTGAAGCTTTCTTT. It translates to CAWDIQGRTEAFF.

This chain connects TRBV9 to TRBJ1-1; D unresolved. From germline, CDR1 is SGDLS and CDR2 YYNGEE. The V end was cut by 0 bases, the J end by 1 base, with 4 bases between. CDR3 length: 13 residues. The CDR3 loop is CASSVGANTEAFF. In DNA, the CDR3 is TGTGCCAGCAGCGTAGGGGCGAACACTGAAGCTTTCTTT. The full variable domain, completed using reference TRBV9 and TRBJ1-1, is DSGVTQTPKHLITATGQRVTLRCSPRSGDLSVYWYQQSLDQGLQFLIQYYNGEERAKGNILERFSAQQFPDLHSELNLSSLELGDSALYFCASSVGANTEAFFGQGTRLTVV.

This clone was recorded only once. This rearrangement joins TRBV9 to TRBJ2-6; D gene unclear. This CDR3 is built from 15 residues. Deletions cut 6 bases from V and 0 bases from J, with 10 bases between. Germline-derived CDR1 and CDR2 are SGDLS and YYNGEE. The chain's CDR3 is CASTGPTSGANVLTF. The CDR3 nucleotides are TGTGCCAGCACAGGCCCCACCTCTGGGGCCAACGTCCTGACTTTC.

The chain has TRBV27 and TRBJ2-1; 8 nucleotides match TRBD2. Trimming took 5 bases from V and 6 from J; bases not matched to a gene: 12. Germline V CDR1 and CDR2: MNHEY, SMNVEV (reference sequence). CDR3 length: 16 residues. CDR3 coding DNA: TGTGCCAGCAGTATAGCCTACATAGCGGGATCCAATGAGCAGTTCTTC. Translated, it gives CASSIAYIAGSNEQFF.

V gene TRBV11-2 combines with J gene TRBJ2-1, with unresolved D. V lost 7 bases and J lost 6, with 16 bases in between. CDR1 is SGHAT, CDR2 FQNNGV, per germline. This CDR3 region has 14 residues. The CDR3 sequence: CASTPGGPGNEQFF. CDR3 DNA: TGTGCCAGCACCCCAGGTGGTCCCGGCAATGAGCAGTTCTTC. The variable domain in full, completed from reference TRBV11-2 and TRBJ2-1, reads EAGVAQSPRYKIIEKRQSVAFWCNPISGHATLYWYQQILGQGPKLLIQFQNNGVVDDSQLPKDRFSAERLKGVDSTLKIQPAKLEDSAVYLCASTPGGPGNEQFFGPGTRLTVL.

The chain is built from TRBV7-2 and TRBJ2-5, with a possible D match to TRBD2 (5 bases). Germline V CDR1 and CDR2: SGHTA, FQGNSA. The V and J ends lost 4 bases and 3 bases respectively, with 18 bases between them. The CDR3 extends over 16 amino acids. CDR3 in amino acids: CASSSTRRGVEETQYF. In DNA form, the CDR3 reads TGTGCCAGCAGCTCCACACGACGGGGAGTAGAAGAGACCCAGTACTTC.

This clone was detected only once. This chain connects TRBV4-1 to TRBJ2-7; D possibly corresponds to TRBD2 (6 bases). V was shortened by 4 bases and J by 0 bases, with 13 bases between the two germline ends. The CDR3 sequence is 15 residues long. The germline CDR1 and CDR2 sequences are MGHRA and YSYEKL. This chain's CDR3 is CASSPTSFSSYEQYF. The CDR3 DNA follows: TGCGCCAGCAGCCCCACTAGCTTCAGCTCCTACGAGCAGTACTTC.

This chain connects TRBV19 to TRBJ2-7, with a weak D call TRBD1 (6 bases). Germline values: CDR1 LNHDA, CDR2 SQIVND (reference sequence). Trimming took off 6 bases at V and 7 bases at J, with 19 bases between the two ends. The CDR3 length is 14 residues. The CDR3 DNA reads TGTGCCAGTAGGGTGGGTACAGGGCTAGGGGAGCAGTACTTC. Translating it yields CASRVGTGLGEQYF.

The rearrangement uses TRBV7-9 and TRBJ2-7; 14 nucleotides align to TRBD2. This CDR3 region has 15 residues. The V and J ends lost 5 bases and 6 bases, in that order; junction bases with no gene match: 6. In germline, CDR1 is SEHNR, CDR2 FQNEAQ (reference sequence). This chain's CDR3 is CASSGTSGSYGEQYF. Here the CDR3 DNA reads TGTGCCAGCAGCGGGACTAGCGGGAGTTACGGCGAGCAGTACTTC.

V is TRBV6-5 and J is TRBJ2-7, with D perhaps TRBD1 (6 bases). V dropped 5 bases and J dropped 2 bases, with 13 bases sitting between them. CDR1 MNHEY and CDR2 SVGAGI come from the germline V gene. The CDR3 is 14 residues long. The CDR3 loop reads CASSPEQGTYEQYF. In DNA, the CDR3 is TGTGCCAGCAGTCCTGAACAGGGAACCTACGAGCAGTACTTC.

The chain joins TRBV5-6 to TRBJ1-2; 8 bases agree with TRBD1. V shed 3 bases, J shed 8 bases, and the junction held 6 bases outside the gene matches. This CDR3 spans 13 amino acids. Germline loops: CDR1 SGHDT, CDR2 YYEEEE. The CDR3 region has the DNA TGTGCCAGCAGCTCAGAGACAGGGGAAGGCTACACCTTC. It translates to CASSSETGEGYTF. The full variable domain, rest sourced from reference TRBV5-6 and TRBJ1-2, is DAGVTQSPTHLIKTRGQQVTLRCSPKSGHDTVSWYQQALGQGPQFIFQYYEEEERQRGNFPDRFSGHQFPNYSSELNVNALLLGDSALYLCASSSETGEGYTFGSGTRLTVV.

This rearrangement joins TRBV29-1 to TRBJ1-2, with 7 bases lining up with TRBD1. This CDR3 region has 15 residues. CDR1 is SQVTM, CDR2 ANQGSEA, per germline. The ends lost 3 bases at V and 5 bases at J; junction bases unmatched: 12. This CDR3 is CSVEQTGARWYGYTF. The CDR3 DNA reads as TGCAGCGTTGAGCAAACAGGGGCGCGATGGTATGGCTACACCTTC.

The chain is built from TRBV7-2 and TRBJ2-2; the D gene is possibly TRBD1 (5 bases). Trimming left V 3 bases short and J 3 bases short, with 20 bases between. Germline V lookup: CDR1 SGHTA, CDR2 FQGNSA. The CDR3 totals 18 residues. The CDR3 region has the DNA TGTGCCAGCAGCTTCTTCCGACCCCTCCCCAGGGACACCGGGGAGCTGTTTTTT. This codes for CASSFFRPLPRDTGELFF.

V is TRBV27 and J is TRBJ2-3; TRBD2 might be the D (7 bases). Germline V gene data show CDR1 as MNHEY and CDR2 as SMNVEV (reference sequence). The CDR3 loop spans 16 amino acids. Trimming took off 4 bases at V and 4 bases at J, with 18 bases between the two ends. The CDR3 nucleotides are TGTGCCAGCAGTTCGTATCAGGGGAGGGGTGCAGATACGCAGTATTTT. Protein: CASSSYQGRGADTQYF.

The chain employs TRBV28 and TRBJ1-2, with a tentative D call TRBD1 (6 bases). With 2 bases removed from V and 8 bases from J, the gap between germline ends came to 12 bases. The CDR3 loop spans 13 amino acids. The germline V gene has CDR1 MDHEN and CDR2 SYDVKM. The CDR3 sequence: CASSLGAGVGYTF. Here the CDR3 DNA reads TGTGCCAGCAGTTTAGGCGCAGGGGTCGGCTACACCTTC.

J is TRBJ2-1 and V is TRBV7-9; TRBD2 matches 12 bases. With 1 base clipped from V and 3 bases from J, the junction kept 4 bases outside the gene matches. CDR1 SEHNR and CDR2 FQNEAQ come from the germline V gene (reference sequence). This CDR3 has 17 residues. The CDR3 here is CASSLGLAGAGYNEQFF. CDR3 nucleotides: TGTGCCAGCAGCTTAGGACTAGCGGGAGCAGGCTACAATGAGCAGTTCTTC.

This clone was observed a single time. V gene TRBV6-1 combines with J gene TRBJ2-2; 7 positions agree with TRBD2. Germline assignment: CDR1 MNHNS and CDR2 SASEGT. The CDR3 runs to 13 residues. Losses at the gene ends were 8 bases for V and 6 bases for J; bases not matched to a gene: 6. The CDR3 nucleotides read TGTGCCAGCCGACTAGCCGATGCCGGGGAGCTGTTTTTT. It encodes CASRLADAGELFF.

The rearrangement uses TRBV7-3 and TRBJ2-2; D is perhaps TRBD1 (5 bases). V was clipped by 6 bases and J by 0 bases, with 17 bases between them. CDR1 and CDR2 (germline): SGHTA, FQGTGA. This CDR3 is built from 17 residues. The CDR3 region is CASSFRGLDPNTGELFF. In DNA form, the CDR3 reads TGTGCCAGCAGTTTTAGGGGCCTGGACCCGAACACCGGGGAGCTGTTTTTT.

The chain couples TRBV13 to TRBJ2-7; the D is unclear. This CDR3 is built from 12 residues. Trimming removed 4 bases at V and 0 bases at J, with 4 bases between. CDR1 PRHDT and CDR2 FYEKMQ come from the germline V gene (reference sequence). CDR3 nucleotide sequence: TGTGCCAGCAGCTCCCTCTCCTACGAGCAGTACTTC. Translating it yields CASSSLSYEQYF.

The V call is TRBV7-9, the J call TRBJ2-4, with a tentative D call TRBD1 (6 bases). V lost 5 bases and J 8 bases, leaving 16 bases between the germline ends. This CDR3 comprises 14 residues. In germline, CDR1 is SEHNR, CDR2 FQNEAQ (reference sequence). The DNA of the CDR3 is TGTGCCAGCAGCCCTACAGGGAGAGTGTACATTCAGTACTTC. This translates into CASSPTGRVYIQYF.

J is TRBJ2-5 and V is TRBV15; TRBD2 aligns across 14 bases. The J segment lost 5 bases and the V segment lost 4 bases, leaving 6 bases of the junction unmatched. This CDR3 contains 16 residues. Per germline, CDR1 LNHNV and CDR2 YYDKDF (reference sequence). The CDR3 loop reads CATSTGLAGGRETQYF. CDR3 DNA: TGTGCCACCAGCACAGGACTAGCGGGGGGTAGGGAGACCCAGTACTTC.

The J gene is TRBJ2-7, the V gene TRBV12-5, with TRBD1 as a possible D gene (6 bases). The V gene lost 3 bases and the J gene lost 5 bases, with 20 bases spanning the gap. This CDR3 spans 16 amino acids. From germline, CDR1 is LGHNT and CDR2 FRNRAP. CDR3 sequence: CASGFWGQSIFHEQYF. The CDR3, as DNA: TGTGCTAGTGGTTTCTGGGGACAATCGATCTTCCACGAGCAGTACTTC.

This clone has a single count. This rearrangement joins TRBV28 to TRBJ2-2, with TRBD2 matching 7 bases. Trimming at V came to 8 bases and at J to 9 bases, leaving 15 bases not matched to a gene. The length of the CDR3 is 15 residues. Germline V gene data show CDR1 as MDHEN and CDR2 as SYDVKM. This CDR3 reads CASEAGTTLGRELFF. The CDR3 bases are TGTGCCAGCGAGGCCGGGACTACACTTGGCCGGGAGCTGTTTTTT.

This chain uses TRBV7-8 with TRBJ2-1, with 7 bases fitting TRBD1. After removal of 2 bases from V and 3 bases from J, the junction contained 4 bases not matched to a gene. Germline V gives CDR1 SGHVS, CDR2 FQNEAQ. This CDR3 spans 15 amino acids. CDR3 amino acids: CASSLRGQYYNEQFF. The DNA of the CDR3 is TGTGCCAGCAGCTTAAGGGGACAGTACTACAATGAGCAGTTCTTC. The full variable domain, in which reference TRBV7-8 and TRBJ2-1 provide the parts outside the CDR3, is GAGVSQSPRYKVAKRGQDVALRCDPISGHVSLFWYQQALGQGPEFLTYFQNEAQLDKSGLPSDRFFAERPEGSVSTLKIQRTQQEDSAVYLCASSLRGQYYNEQFFGPGTRLTVL.

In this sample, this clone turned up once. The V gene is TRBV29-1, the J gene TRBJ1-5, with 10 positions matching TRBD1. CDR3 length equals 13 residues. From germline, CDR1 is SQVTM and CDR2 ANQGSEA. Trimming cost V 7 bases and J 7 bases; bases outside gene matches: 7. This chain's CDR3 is CSAGTGDGQPQHF. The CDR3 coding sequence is TGCAGCGCCGGGACAGGGGACGGACAGCCCCAGCATTTT. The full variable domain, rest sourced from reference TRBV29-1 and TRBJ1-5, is SAVISQKPSRDICQRGTSLTIQCQVDSQVTMMFWYRQQPGQSLTLIATANQGSEATYESGFVIDKFPISRPNLTFSTLTVSNMSPEDSSIYLCSAGTGDGQPQHFGDGTRLSIL.

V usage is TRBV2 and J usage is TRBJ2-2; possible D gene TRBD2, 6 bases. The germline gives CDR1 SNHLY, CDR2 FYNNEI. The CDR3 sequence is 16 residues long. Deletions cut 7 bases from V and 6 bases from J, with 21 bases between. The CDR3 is CASTDKRHGEAGELFF. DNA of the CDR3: TGTGCCAGCACCGACAAGCGGCACGGGGAGGCCGGGGAGCTGTTTTTT.

The chain's CDR3 is CASRENNEQFF. CDR3 sequence (DNA): TGTGCCAGCAGAGAGAACAATGAGCAGTTCTTC. The rearrangement uses TRBV28 and TRBJ2-1, with unresolved D. Germline V gene sequence: CDR1 MDHEN, CDR2 SYDVKM. The V end was cut by 6 bases, the J end by 5 bases, with 5 bases between. CDR3 length: 11 residues. The full variable domain, in which reference TRBV28 and TRBJ2-1 provide the parts outside the CDR3, is DVKVTQSSRYLVKRTGEKVFLECVQDMDHENMFWYRQDPGLGLRLIYFSYDVKMKEKGDIPEGYSVSREKKERFSLILESASTNQTSMYLCASRENNEQFFGPGTRLTVL.

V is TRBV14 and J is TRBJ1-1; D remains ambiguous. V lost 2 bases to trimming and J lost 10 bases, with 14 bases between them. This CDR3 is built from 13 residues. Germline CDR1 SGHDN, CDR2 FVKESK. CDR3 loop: CASSQLFSTGAFF. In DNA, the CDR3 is TGTGCCAGCAGCCAATTGTTCTCCACCGGAGCTTTCTTT. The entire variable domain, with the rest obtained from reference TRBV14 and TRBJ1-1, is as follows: EAGVTQFPSHSVIEKGQTVTLRCDPISGHDNLYWYRRVMGKEIKFLLHFVKESKQDESGMPNNRFLAERTGGTYSTLKVQPAELEDSGVYFCASSQLFSTGAFFGQGTRLTVV.

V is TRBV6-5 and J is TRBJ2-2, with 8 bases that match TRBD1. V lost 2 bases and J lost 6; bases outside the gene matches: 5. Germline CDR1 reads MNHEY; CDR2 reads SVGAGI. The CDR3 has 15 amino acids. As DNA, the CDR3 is TGTGCCAGCAGTTACGACGACAGGGGTGCCGGGGAGCTGTTTTTT. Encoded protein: CASSYDDRGAGELFF.

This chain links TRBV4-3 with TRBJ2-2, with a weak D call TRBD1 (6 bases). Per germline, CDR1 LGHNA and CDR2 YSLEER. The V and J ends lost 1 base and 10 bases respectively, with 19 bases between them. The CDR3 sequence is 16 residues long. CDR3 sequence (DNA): TGCGCCAGCAGCCAAGGGGTGCAGGGGAGTATGTCGGAGCTGTTTTTT. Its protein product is CASSQGVQGSMSELFF.